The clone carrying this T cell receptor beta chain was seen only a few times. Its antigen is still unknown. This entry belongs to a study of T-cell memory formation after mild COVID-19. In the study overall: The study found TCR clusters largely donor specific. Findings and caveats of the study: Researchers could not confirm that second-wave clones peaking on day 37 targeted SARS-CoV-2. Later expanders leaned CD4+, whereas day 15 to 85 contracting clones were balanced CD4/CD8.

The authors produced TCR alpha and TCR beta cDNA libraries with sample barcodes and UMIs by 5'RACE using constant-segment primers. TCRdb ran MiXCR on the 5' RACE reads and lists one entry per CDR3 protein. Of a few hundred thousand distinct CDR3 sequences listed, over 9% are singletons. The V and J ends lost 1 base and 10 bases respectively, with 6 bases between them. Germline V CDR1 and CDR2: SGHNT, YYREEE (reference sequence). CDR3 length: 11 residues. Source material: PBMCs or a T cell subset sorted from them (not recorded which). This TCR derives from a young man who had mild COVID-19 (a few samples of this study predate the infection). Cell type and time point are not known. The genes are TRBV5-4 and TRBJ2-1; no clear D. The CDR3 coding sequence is TGTGCCAGCAGCTTGTTTGAGGAGCAGTTCTTC. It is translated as CASSLFEEQFF.